Listed here are 10 T cell receptor beta chains from one sample, sequenced in a study of blood T cell repertoires in COVID-19 (dated by TCRdb to 2020 to 2022). The protocol used for the library was the immunoSEQ multiplex PCR assay. In its TCRdb copy, this immuneACCESS table keeps in-frame sequences only and misses some clones. Where compared with another copy, unresolved V genes explain less than half of these, and the others have no known cause. This sample gives 35,000 to 45,000 clones in total; about 88% of them show up just once. Clones ranked in the top ten supply roughly 32% of the sample. The sequenced sample consisted of peripheral blood. Every receptor here comes from a man aged 65-85 years with active COVID-19.

The rearrangement links TRBV5-8 to TRBJ2-1; D gene ambiguous. The CDR3 runs to 12 residues. V gave up 6 bases and J gave up 8 bases, with 12 bases separating them. CDR1 SGHTS and CDR2 YDEGEE come from the germline V gene. The CDR3 region has the DNA TGTGCCAGCACCATCCTACTGGATGAGCAGTTCTTC. It specifies CASTILLDEQFF.

This sequence joins TRBV7-7 and TRBJ2-5, with 9 bases lining up with TRBD1. The CDR3 is 15 amino acids. Germline loops: CDR1 SSHAT, CDR2 FNYEAQ (reference sequence). With 3 bases clipped from V and 5 bases from J, the junction kept 7 bases outside the gene matches. CDR3 sequence reads: CASSLNRGRFETQYF. The CDR3 DNA reads TGTGCCAGCAGCTTGAACAGGGGGCGTTTTGAGACCCAGTACTTC.

This clone was detected only once. This rearrangement joins TRBV7-2 to TRBJ2-3; tentatively, D is TRBD2 (6 bases). Trimming removed 5 bases at V and 8 bases at J, with 8 bases between. The CDR3 contains 11 residues. CDR1 and CDR2 (germline): SGHTA, FQGNSA. DNA of the CDR3: TGTGCCAGCAGCATACTAGCTACGCAGTATTTT. Translated, it gives CASSILATQYF.

The V gene is TRBV7-2, the J gene TRBJ2-1, with TRBD2 matching over 9 bases. The CDR3 extends over 16 amino acids. V lost 3 bases and J lost 7; bases outside the gene matches: 10. CDR1 and CDR2 from the germline V gene are SGHTA and FQGNSA. The DNA for the CDR3 is TGTGCCAGCAGCTTTTCTAGCGGGGACCCCAGGAATGAGCAGTTCTTC. Its translation is CASSFSSGDPRNEQFF.

This sequence joins TRBV7-3 and TRBJ2-5; D possibly corresponds to TRBD1 (6 bases). CDR1 and CDR2 from the germline V gene are SGHTA and FQGTGA. This CDR3 region has 14 residues. Trimming removed 5 bases at V and 0 bases at J, with 10 bases between. In nucleotides, the CDR3 is TGTGCCAGCAGCCCGGGACATCACCAAGAGACCCAGTACTTC. Residues: CASSPGHHQETQYF.

The rearrangement joins TRBV29-1 to TRBJ2-1; possible D gene TRBD1, 6 bases. With 5 bases removed from V and 2 bases from J, the gap between germline ends came to 10 bases. The germline gives CDR1 SQVTM, CDR2 ANQGSEA. The CDR3 has 13 amino acids. The CDR3 nucleotides are TGCAGCGTTAGAGGGACAACCTACAATGAGCAGTTCTTC. Protein: CSVRGTTYNEQFF.

The V gene is TRBV19, the J gene TRBJ2-6, with TRBD1 matching 10 bases. J was trimmed by 1 base and V by 5 bases; bases with no gene match: 5. CDR1 and CDR2 from the germline V gene are LNHDA and SQIVND (reference sequence). This CDR3 has 17 residues. The CDR3 coding sequence is TGTGCCAGTAGTCCGGGACAGGGGACATCTGGGGCCAACGTCCTGACTTTC. It yields the protein CASSPGQGTSGANVLTF.

The CDR3 DNA reads as TGCAGGGTACGCGGGCAAGAGACCCAGTACTTC. Translated: CRVRGQETQYF. The V and J genes are TRBV20-1 and TRBJ2-5; TRBD2 is a possible D gene (5 bases). The CDR3 contains 11 residues. Germline CDR1 reads DFQATT; CDR2 reads SNEGSKA (reference sequence).

The CDR3 here is CASSRTGNTGELFF. As DNA, the CDR3 is TGTGCCAGCAGCCGAACAGGGAACACCGGGGAGCTGTTTTTT. This chain joins TRBV11-2 and TRBJ2-2, with a tentative D call TRBD1 (5 bases). Trimming removed 5 bases at V and 1 base at J, with 8 bases between. The CDR3 consists of 14 residues. The germline V gene has CDR1 SGHAT and CDR2 FQNNGV.

This clone is a singleton in its sample. The chain links TRBV18 to TRBJ2-1; 7 nucleotides line up with TRBD2. CDR1 and CDR2 (germline): KGHSH, LQKENI. Trimming removed 6 bases from V and 2 bases from J; junction bases left unmatched: 7. CDR3 length: 15 amino acids. CDR3 in amino acids: CASSRAGTTYNEQFF. The CDR3 DNA reads as TGTGCCAGCTCGAGGGCCGGGACTACCTACAATGAGCAGTTCTTC.